Included here is one T cell receptor (beta chain) sequence, with context. Its antigen is not identified. The germline gene is not matched at one end of the junction; a read error may be the cause. The CDR3 extends over 15 amino acids. Germline V gives CDR1 SQVTM, CDR2 ANQGSEA. The naive CD8 subset, CD45RO-negative cells positively selected for CCR7, excluded terminally differentiated effector memory CD45RA+ cells. Donors were healthy HIV-negative adults without recently reported acute infections or vaccinations. Sequenced by immunoSEQ multiplex PCR; TCRdb stores in-frame clones only, minus some. The sample consists of 800,000 to 950,000 clones, 95% to 97% of them appearing once. These data are taken from a study of shared clonotypes between healthy human individuals. Study observations and caveats: A few donors held about 5% of naive CD4 clonotypes in common. Memory subsets generally showed lower estimated richness than naive subsets.

The TCR comes from a man aged 30-40 years in good health. V usage is TRBV29-1 and J usage is TRBJ2-3; D possibly matches TRBD1 or TRBD2 (5 bases each). The material sequenced was naive CD8+ T cells sorted from blood. CDR3 loop: CSVEGVSESTDTQYF. The CDR3 nucleotides read TGCAGCGTCGAAGGGGTTAGCGAAAGCACAGATACGCAGTATTTT.